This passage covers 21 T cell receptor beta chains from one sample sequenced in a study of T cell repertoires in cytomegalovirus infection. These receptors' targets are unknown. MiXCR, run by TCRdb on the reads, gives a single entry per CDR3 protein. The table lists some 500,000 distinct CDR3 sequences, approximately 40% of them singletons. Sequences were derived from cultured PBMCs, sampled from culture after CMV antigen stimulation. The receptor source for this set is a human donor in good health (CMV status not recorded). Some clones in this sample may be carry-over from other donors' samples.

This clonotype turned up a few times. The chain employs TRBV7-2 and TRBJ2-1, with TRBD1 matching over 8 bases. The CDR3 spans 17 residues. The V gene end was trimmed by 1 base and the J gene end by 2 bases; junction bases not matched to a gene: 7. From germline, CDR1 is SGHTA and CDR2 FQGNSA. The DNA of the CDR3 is TGTGCCAGCAGCTTAGTTTCCGGACAGGGACCCTACAATGAGCAGTTCTTC. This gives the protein CASSLVSGQGPYNEQFF.

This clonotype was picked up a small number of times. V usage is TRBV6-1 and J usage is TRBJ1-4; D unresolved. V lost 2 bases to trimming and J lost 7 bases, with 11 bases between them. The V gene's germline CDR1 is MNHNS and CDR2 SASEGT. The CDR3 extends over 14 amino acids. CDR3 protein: CASSELGAGEKLFF. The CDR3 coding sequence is TGTGCCAGCAGTGAACTCGGAGCGGGTGAAAAACTGTTTTTT.

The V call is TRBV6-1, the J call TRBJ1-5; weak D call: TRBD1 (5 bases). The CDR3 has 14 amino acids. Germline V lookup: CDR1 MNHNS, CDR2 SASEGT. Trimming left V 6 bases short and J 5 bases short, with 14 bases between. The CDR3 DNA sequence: TGTGCCAGCAGCAGGGATGCTACCTATCAGCCCCAGCATTTT. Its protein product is CASSRDATYQPQHF.

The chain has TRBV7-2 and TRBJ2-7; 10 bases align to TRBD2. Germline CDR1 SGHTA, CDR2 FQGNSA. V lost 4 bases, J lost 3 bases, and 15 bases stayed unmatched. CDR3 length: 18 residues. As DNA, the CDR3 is TGTGCCAGCAGCTCCTCTCCTAGCGGGGGCATCTCAGTCTACGAGCAGTACTTC. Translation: CASSSSPSGGISVYEQYF.

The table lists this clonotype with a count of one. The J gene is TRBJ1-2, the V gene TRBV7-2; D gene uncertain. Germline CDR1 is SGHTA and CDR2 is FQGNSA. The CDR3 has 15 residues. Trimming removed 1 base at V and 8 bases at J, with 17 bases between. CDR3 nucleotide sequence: TGTGCCAGCAGCTTAGGCTATGGCGGCGCGTGGGGCTACACCTTC. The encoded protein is CASSLGYGGAWGYTF.

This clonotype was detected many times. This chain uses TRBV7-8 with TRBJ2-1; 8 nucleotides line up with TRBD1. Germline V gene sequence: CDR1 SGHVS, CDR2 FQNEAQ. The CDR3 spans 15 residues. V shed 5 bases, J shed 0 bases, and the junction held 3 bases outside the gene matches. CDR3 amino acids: CASSPDRVSYNEQFF. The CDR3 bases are TGTGCCAGCAGCCCGGACAGGGTCTCCTACAATGAGCAGTTCTTC.

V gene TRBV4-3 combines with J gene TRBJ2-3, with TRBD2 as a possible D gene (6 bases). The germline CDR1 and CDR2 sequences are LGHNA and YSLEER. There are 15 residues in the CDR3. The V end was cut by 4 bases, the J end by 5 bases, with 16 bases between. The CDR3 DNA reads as TGCGCCAGCAGCCGGAGCGGGCGGATCGGAGATACGCAGTATTTT. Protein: CASSRSGRIGDTQYF.

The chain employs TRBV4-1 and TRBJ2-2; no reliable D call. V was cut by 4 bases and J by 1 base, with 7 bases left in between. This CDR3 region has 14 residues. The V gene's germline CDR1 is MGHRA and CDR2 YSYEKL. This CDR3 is CASSRSRNTGELFF. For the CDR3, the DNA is TGCGCCAGCAGCCGGAGCCGGAACACCGGGGAGCTGTTTTTT.

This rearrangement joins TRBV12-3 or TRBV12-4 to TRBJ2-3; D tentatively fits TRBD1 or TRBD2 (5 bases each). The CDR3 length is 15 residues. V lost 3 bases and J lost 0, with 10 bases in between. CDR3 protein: CASSFGTPSTDTQYF. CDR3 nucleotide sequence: TGTGCCAGCAGTTTTGGGACCCCTAGCACAGATACGCAGTATTTT.

The CDR3, as DNA: TGCGCCAGCAGCTTGGAGGCGCGGGGGGGCCCCGATACGCAGTATTTT. It yields the protein CASSLEARGGPDTQYF. The chain has TRBV5-1 and TRBJ2-3, with 9 positions matching TRBD2. Germline V gene lookup returns CDR1 SGHRS and CDR2 YFSETQ. CDR3 length: 16 amino acids. The V and J ends lost 0 bases and 6 bases, in that order; junction bases with no gene match: 8.

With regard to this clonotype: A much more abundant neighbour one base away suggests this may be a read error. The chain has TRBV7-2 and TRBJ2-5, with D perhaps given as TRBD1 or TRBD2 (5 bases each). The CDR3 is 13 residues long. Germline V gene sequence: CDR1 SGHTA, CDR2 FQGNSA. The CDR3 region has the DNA TGTGCCAGCTTGGGCCCGGGACCCGAGATCCAGTACTTC. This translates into CASLGPGPEIQYF.

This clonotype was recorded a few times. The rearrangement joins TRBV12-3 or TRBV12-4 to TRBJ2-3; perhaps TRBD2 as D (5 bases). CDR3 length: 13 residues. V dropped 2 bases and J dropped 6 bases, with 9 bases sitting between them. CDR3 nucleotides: TGTGCCAGCAGTTTAATAAGGAGGGATACGCAGTATTTT. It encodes CASSLIRRDTQYF.

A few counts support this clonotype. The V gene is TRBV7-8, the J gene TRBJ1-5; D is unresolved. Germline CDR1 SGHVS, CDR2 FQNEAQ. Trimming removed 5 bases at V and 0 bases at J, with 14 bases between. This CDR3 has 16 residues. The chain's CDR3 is CASSPASGSSNQPQHF. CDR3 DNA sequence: TGTGCCAGCAGCCCAGCCTCGGGATCTAGCAATCAGCCCCAGCATTTT.

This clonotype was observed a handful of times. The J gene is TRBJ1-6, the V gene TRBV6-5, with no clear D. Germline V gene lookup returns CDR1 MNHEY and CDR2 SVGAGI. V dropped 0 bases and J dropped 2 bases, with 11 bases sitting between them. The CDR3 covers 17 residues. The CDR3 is CASSYSSGLPYNSPLHF. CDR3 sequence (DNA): TGTGCCAGCAGTTACTCGTCCGGGTTGCCCTATAATTCACCCCTCCACTTT.

The DNA for the CDR3 is TGTGCCAGCTCACCGGTTGAACAACGCAATCAGCCCCAGCATTTT. This codes for CASSPVEQRNQPQHF. The J gene is TRBJ1-5, the V gene TRBV18, with no clear D. Germline V lookup: CDR1 KGHSH, CDR2 LQKENI. Between the trimmed V and J ends, which lost 3 bases and 2 bases, there was a span of 11 bases. This CDR3 contains 15 residues.

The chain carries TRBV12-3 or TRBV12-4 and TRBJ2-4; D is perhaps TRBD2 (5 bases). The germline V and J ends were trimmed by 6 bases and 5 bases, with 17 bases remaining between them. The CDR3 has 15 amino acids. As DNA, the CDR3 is TGTGCCAGCAGCCCCCTGAGACACGGGGAAAACATTCAGTACTTC. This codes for CASSPLRHGENIQYF.

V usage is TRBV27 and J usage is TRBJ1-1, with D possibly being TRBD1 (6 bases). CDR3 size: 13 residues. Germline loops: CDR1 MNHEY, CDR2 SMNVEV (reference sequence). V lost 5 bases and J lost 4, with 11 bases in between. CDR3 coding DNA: TGTGCCAGCAGTCAGGGGACCATCACTGAAGCTTTCTTT. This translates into CASSQGTITEAFF.

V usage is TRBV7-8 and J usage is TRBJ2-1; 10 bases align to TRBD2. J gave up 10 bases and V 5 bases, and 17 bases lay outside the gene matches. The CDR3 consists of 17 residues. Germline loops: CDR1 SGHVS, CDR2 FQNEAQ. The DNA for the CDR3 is TGTGCCAGCAGCACGGGGGCGTGGGGACTAGCGACAGCGGAGCAGTTCTTC. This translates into CASSTGAWGLATAEQFF. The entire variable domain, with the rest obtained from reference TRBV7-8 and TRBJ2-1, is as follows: GAGVSQSPRYKVAKRGQDVALRCDPISGHVSLFWYQQALGQGPEFLTYFQNEAQLDKSGLPSDRFFAERPEGSVSTLKIQRTQQEDSAVYLCASSTGAWGLATAEQFFGPGTRLTVL.

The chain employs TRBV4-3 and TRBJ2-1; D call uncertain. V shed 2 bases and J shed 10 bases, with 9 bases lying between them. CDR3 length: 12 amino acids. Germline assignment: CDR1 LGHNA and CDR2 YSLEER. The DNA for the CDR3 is TGCGCCAGCAGCCAACCAGGCTCGGAGCAGTTCTTC. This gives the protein CASSQPGSEQFF.

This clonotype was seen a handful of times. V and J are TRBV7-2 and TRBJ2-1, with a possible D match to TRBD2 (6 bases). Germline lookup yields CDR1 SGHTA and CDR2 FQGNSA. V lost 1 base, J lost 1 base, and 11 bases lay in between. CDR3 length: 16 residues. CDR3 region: CASSLGLAISYNEQFF. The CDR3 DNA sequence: TGTGCCAGCAGCTTAGGGCTAGCGATATCCTACAATGAGCAGTTCTTC.

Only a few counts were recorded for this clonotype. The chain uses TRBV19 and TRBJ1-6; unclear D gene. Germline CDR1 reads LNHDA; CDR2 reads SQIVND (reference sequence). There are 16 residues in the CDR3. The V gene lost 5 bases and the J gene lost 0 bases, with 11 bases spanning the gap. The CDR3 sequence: CASSAPRGSYNSPLHF. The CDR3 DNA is TGTGCCAGTAGTGCCCCGCGGGGCTCCTATAATTCACCCCTCCACTTT.